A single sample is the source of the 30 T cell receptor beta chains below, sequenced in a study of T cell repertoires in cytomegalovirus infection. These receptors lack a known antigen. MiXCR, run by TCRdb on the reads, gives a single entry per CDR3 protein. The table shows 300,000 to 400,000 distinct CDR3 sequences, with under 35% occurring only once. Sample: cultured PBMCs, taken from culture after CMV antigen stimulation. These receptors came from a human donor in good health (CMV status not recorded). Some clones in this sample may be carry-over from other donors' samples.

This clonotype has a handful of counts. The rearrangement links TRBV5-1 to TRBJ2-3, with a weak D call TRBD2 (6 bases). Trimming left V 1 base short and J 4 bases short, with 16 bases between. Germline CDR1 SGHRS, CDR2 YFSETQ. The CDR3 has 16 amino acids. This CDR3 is CASSLTASGRSDTQYF. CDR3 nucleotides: TGCGCCAGCAGCTTGACCGCATCAGGGAGGTCAGATACGCAGTATTTT.

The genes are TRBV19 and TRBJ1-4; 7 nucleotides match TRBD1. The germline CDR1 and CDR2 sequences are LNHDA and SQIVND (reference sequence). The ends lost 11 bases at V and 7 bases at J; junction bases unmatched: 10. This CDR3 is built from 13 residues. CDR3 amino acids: CAPRPGGSEKLFF. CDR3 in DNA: TGTGCCCCCAGGCCAGGGGGGAGTGAAAAACTGTTTTTT.

The CDR3 nucleotides read TGTGCCAGCAGCCCATACAGGGACCCCAGGGGGACCCAGTACTTC. As protein: CASSPYRDPRGTQYF. The rearrangement links TRBV11-2 to TRBJ2-5; D possibly corresponds to TRBD1 (6 bases). Trimming removed 5 bases from V and 7 bases from J, with 20 bases in between. Per the germline V gene, CDR1 is SGHAT and CDR2 is FQNNGV. CDR3 length: 15 amino acids.

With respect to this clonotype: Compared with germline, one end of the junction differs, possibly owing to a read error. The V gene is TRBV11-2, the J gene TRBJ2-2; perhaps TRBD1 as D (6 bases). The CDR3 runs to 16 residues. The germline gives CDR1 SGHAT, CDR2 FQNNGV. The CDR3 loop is CASSLVGGLGTGELFF. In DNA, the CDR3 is TGTGCCAGCAGTTTAGTAGGGGGTCTAGGGACCGGGGAGCTGTTTTTT.

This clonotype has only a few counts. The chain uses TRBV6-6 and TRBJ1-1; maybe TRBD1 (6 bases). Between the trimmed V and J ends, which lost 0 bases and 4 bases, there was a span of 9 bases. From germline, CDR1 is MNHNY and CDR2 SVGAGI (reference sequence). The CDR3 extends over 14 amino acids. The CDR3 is CASSYSQGFTEAFF. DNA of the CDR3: TGTGCCAGCAGTTACTCCCAGGGGTTCACTGAAGCTTTCTTT.

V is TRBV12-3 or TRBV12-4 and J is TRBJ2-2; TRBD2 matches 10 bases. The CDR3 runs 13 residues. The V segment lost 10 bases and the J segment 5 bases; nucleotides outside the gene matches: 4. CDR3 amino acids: CATPGLATGELFF. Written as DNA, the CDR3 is TGTGCCACCCCGGGACTAGCGACCGGGGAGCTGTTTTTT.

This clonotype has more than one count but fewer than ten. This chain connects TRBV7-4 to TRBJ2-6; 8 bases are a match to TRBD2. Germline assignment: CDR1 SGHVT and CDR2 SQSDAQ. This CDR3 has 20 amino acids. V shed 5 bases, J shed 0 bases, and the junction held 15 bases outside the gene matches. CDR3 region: CASSPPGGAGAISGANVLTF. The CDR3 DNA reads TGTGCCAGCAGCCCCCCGGGGGGGGCAGGGGCTATCTCTGGGGCCAACGTCCTGACTTTC.

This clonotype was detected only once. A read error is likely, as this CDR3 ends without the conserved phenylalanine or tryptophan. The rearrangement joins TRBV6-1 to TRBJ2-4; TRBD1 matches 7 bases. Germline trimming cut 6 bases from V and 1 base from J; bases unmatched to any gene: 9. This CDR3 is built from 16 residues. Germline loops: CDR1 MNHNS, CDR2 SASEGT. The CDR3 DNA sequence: TGTGCCAGCAGCCCTACAGGGGCCCTTGCCAAAAACATTCAGTACTCC. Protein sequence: CASSPTGALAKNIQYS.

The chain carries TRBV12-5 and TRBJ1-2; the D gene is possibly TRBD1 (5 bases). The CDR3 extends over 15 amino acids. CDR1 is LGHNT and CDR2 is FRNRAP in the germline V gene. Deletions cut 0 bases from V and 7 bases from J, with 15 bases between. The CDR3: CASGLVRGLLSGYTF. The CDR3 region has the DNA TGTGCTAGTGGTTTGGTACGGGGACTCCTTTCTGGCTACACCTTC.

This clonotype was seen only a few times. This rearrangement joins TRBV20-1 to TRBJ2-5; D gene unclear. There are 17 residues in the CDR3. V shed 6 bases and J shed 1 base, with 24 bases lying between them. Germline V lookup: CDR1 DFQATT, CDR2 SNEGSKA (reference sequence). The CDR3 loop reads CSADGSSQTSVQETQYF. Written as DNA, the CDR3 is TGCAGTGCCGACGGTTCGTCACAAACCTCCGTCCAAGAGACCCAGTACTTC.

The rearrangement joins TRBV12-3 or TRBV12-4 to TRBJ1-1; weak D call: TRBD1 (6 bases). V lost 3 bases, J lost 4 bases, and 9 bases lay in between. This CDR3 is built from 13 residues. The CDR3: CASSFIRGTEAFF. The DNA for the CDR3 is TGTGCCAGCAGTTTTATCAGGGGCACTGAAGCTTTCTTT.

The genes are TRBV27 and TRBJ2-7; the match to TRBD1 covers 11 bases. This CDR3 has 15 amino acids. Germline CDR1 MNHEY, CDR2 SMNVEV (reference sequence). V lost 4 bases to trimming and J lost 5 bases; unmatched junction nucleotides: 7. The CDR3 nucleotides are TGTGCCAGCAGTTCCCGGGACAGGGGGACACACGAGCAGTACTTC. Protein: CASSSRDRGTHEQYF.

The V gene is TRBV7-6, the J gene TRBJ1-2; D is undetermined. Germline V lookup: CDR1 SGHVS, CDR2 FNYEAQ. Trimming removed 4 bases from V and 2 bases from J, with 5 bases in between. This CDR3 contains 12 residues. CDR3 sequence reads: CASSSVNYGYTF. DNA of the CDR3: TGTGCCAGCAGCTCGGTGAACTATGGCTACACCTTC.

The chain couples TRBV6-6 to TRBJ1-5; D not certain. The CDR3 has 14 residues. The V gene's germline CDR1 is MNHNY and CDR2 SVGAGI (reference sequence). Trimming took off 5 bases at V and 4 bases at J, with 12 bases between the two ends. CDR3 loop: CASSTHTDNQPQHF. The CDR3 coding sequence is TGTGCCAGCAGTACCCACACGGATAATCAGCCCCAGCATTTT.

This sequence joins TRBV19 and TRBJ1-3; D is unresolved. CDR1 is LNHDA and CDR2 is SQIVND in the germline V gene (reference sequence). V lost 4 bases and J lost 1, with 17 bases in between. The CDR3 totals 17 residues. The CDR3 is CASSNEGMSSSGNTIYF. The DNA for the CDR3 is TGTGCCAGTAGTAACGAGGGTATGTCGTCTTCTGGAAACACCATATATTTT.

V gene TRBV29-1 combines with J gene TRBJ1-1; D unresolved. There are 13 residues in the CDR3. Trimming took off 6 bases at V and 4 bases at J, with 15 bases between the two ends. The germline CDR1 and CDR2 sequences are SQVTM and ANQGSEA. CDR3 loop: CSVLPPGSTEAFF. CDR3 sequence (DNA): TGCAGCGTCCTACCACCCGGGAGCACTGAAGCTTTCTTT.

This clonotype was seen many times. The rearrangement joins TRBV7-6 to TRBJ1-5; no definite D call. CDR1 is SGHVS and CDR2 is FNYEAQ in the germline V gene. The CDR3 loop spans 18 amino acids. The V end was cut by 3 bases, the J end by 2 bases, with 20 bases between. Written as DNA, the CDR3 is TGTGCCAGCAGCTTTCCCTTCCGGGCCCCGACTTGCAATCAGCCCCAGCATTTT. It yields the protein CASSFPFRAPTCNQPQHF.

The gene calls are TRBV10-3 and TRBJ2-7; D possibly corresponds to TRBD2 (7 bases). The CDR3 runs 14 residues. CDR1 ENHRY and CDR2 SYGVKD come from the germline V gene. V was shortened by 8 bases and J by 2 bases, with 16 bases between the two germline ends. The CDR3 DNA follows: TGTGCCATCGGGGGGGCCAGGCCTCCCTACGAGCAGTACTTC. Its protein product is CAIGGARPPYEQYF.

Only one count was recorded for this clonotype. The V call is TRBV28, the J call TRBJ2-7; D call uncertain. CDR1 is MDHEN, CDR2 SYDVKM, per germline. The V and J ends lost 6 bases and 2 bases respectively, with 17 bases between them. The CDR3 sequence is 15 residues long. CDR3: CASRPYSGVTYEQYF. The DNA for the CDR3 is TGTGCCAGCAGACCCTACTCTGGCGTTACCTACGAGCAGTACTTC.

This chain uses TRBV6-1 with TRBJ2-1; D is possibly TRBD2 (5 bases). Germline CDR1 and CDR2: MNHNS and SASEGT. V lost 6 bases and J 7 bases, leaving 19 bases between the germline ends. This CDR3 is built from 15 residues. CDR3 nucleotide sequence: TGTGCCAGCAGCCGAATGTGGGAGTCGGCGAATGAGCAGTTCTTC. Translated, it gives CASSRMWESANEQFF.

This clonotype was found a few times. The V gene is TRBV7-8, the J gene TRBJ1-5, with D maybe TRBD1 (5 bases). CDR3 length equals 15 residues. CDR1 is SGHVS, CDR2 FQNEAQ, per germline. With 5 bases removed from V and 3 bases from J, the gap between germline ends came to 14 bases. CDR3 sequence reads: CASSIGAEFNQPQHF. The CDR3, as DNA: TGTGCCAGCAGCATAGGGGCGGAGTTCAATCAGCCCCAGCATTTT.

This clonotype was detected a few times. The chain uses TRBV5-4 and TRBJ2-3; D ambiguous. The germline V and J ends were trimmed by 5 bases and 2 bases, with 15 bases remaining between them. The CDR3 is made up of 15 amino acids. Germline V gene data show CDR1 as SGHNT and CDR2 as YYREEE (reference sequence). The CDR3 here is CASSWVDTNTDTQYF. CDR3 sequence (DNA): TGTGCCAGCAGTTGGGTTGACACCAACACAGATACGCAGTATTTT. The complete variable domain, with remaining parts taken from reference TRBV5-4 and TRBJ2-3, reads ETGVTQSPTHLIKTRGQQVTLRCSSQSGHNTVSWYQQALGQGPQFIFQYYREEENGRGNFPPRFSGLQFPNYSSELNVNALELDDSALYLCASSWVDTNTDTQYFGPGTRLTVL.

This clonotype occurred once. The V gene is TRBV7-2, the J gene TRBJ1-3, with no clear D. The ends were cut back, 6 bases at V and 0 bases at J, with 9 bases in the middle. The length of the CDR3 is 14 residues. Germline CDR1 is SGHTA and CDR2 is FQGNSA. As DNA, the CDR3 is TGTGCCAGCAGTTTTCGATTCTCTGGAAACACCATATATTTT. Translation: CASSFRFSGNTIYF.

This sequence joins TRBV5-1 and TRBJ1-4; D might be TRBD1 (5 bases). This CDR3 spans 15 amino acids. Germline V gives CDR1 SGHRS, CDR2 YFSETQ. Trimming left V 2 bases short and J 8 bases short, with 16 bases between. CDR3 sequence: CASSFTGTAGEKLFF. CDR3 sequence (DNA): TGCGCCAGCAGCTTTACCGGGACGGCGGGGGAAAAACTGTTTTTT.

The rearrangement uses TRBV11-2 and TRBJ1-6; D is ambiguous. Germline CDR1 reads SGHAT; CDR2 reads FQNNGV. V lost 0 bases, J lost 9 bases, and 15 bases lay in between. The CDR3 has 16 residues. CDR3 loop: CASSLDANWYGSPLHF. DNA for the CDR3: TGTGCCAGCAGCTTAGATGCGAACTGGTACGGTTCACCCCTCCACTTT.

CDR3 sequence reads: CASTLSGRYYPEQFF. The CDR3 region has the DNA TGTGCCAGCACCCTTAGCGGGAGGTACTACCCTGAGCAGTTCTTC. The rearrangement uses TRBV6-1 and TRBJ2-1, with 10 positions matching TRBD2. Germline V gene data show CDR1 as MNHNS and CDR2 as SASEGT. Trimming cost V 7 bases and J 9 bases; bases outside gene matches: 12. This CDR3 is built from 15 residues.

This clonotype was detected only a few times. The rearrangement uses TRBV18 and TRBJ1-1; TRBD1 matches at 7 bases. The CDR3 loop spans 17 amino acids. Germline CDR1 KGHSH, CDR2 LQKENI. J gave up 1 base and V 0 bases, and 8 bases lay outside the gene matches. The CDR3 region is CASSPPRGDSTNTEAFF. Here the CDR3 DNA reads TGTGCCAGCTCACCACCTCGAGGGGACAGCACGAACACTGAAGCTTTCTTT. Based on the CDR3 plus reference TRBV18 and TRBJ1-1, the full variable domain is NAGVMQNPRHLVRRRGQEARLRCSPMKGHSHVYWYRQLPEEGLKFMVYLQKENIIDESGMPKERFSAEFPKEGPSILRIQQVVRGDSAAYFCASSPPRGDSTNTEAFFGQGTRLTVV.

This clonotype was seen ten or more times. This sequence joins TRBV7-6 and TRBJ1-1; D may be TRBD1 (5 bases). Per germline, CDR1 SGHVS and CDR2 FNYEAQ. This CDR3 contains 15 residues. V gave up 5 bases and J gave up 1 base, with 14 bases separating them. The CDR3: CASSEDTYPNTEAFF. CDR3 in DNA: TGTGCCAGCAGCGAGGACACTTACCCGAACACTGAAGCTTTCTTT.

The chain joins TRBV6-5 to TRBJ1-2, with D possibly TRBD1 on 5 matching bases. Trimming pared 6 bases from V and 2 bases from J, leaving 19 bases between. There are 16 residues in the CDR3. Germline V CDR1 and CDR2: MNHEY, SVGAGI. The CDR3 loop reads CASSRGVRDGNYGYTF. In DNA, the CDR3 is TGTGCCAGCAGCCGGGGGGTGCGGGACGGCAACTATGGCTACACCTTC.

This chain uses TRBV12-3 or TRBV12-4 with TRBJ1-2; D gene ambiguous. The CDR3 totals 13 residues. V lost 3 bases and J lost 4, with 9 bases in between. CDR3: CASSFGVFYGYTF. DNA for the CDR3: TGTGCCAGCAGTTTCGGAGTCTTCTATGGCTACACCTTC.